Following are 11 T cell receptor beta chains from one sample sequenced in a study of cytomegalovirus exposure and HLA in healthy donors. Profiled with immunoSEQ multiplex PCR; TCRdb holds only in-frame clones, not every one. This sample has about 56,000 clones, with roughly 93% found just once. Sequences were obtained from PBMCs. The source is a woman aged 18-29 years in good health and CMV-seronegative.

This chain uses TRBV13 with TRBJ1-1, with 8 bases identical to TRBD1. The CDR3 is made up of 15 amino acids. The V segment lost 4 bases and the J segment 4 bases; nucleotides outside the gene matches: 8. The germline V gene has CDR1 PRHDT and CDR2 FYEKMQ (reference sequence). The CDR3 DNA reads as TGTGCCAGCAGCTCAGGACAGGGAGAGGGCACTGAAGCTTTCTTT. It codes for CASSSGQGEGTEAFF.

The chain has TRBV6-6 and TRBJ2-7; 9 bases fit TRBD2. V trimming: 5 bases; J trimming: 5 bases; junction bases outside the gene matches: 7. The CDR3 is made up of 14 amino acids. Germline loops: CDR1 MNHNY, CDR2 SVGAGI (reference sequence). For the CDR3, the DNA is TGTGCCAGCAGTCAGGTAGCGGGAGCGGACGAGCAGTACGTC. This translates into CASSQVAGADEQYV.

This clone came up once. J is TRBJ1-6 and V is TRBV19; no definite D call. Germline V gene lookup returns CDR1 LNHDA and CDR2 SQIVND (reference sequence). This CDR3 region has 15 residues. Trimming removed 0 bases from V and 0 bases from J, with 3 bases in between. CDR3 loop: CASSIESSYNSPLHF. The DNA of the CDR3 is TGTGCCAGTAGTATAGAGAGCTCCTATAATTCACCCCTCCACTTT.

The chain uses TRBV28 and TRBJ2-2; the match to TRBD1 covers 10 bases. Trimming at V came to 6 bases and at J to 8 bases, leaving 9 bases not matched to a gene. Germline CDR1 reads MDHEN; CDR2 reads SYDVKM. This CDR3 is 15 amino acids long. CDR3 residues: CASSLTGGRRGELFF. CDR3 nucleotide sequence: TGTGCCAGCAGCCTGACAGGGGGCAGGAGGGGGGAGCTGTTTTTT.

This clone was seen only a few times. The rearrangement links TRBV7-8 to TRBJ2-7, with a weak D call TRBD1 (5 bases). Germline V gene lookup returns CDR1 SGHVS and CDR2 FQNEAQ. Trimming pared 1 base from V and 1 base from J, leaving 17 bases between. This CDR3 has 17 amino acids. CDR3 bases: TGTGCCAGCAGCTTAGGTGACAGCTTAGATTCGTCCTACGAGCAGTACTTC. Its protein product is CASSLGDSLDSSYEQYF.

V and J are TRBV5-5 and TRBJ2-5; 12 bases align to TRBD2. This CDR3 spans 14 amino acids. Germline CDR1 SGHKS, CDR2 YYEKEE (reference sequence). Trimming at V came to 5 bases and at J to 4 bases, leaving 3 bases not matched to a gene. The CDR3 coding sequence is TGTGCCAGCAGACAGACTAGCGGGGGAGAGACCCAGTACTTC. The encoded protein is CASRQTSGGETQYF.

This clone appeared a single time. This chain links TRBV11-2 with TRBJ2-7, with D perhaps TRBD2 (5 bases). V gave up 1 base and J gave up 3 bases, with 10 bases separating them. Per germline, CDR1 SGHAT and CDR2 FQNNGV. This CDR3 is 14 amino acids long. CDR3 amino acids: CASSLVRRGYEQYF. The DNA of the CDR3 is TGTGCCAGCAGCTTAGTTCGCCGGGGCTACGAGCAGTACTTC.

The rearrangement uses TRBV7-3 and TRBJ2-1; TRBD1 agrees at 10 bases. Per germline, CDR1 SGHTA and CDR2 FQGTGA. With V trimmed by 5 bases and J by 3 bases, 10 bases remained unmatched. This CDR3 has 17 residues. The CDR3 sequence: CASSRVGDRGYYNEQFF. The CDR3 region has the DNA TGTGCCAGCAGCCGAGTGGGGGACAGGGGTTACTACAATGAGCAGTTCTTC.

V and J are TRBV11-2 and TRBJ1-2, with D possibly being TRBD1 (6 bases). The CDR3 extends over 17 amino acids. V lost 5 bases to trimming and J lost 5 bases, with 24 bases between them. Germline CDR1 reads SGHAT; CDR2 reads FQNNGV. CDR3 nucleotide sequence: TGTGCCAGCAGCCGACATCAGTCGGGGGGCGCTCGGTATGGCTACACCTTC. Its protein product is CASSRHQSGGARYGYTF.

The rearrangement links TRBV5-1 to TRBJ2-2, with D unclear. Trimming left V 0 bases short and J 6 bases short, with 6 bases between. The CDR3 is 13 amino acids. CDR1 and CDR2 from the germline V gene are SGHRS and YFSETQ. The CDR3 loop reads CASSLVGPGELFF. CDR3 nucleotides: TGCGCCAGCAGCTTGGTTGGCCCCGGGGAGCTGTTTTTT.

CDR3 nucleotides: TGTGCCAGCTCACCACCGACTCGAGAGACCCAGTACTTC. As protein: CASSPPTRETQYF. V gene TRBV18 combines with J gene TRBJ2-5; D uncertain. V lost 0 bases and J lost 4, with 6 bases in between. CDR1 and CDR2 from the germline V gene are KGHSH and LQKENI. The CDR3 is made up of 13 amino acids.